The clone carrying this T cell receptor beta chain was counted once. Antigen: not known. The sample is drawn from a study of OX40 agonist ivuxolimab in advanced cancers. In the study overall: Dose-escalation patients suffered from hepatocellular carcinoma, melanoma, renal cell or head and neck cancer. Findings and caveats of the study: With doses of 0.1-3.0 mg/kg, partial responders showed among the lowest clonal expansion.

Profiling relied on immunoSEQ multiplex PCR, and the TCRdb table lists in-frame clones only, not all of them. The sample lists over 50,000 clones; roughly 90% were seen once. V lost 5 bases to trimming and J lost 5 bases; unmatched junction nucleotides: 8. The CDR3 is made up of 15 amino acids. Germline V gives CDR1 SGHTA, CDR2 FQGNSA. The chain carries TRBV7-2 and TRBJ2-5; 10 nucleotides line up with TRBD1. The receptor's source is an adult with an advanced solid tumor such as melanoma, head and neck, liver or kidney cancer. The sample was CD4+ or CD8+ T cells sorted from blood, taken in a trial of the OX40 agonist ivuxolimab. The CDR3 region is CASSLPPGQGETQYF. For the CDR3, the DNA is TGTGCCAGCAGCCTACCCCCGGGACAGGGGGAGACCCAGTACTTC.